This TCR beta chain was captured in a study of blood T cell repertoires in COVID-19. Turning to the study itself: The samples span acute and convalescent COVID-19 from the United States, Italy and Spain. PBMCs, B-cell-depleted T cells, or T cells provided the cDNA or gDNA that made up the material.

This CDR3 is built from 14 residues. V shed 5 bases, J shed 7 bases, and the junction held 8 bases outside the gene matches. The germline gives CDR1 LNHDA, CDR2 SQIVND (reference sequence). Per the study methods: Scientists estimated how many nucleated cells there were by amplifying reference gene primers. The table came from immunoSEQ multiplex PCR; TCRdb's copy has only in-frame clones and leaves some out. Clone size and the V and J calls come from that table; the DNA yielded D and trimming. Of approximately 97,000 clones detected, approximately 89% appear once; the ten largest clones hold just under 20%. This clone has more than one count but fewer than ten.

The sample consisted of peripheral blood. V gene TRBV19 combines with J gene TRBJ1-1; 9 bases map to TRBD1. The TCR was taken from a human donor in a cohort sampled during active COVID-19. The DNA for the CDR3 is TGTGCCAGTAGTCGGGACAGGGAGGTTGGTGAAGCTTTCTTT. It yields the protein CASSRDREVGEAFF. The entire variable domain, with the rest obtained from reference TRBV19 and TRBJ1-1, is as follows: DGGITQSPKYLFRKEGQNVTLSCEQNLNHDAMYWYRQDPGQGLRLIYYSQIVNDFQKGDIAEGYSVSREKKESFPLTVTSAQKNPTAFYLCASSRDREVGEAFFGQGTRLTVV.